Listed below are T cell receptor beta chains from one sample, sequenced in a study of blood T cell repertoires in COVID-19. The method was immunoSEQ multiplex PCR; TCRdb's version includes in-frame clones alone and lacks a portion of them. The table includes 150,000 to 200,000 clones, roughly 84% detected once. Material: peripheral blood. Receptors originate from a man younger than 35 with active or convalescent COVID-19. Both conserved end residues are part of each CDR3. D genes are given only for firm matches. The size of a clone is reported for some rows only, either as once, few or many, or as a class for expanded clones.

D	length	V	size	J	CDR3	DNA
TRBD1	16	TRBV24-1	-	TRBJ1-2	CATSDRQGGSNYGYTF	TGTGCCACCAGTGATCGGCAGGGGGGTTCGAACTATGGCTACACCTTC
TRBD1	15	TRBV9	-	TRBJ2-5	CASSGSTGIQETQYF	TGTGCCAGCAGCGGTTCGACAGGGATCCAAGAGACCCAGTACTTC
-	13	TRBV6-5	-	TRBJ2-7	CASTGRVSYEQYF	TGTGCCAGCACCGGGAGAGTCTCCTACGAGCAGTACTTC
TRBD1	16	TRBV6-4	-	TRBJ2-1	CASRQRTGRRGNEQFF	TGTGCCAGCAGACAAAGGACAGGGAGAAGGGGCAATGAGCAGTTCTTC
TRBD1	16	TRBV19	-	TRBJ2-5	CASSTSGGAGQETQYF	TGTGCCAGTAGCACCTCAGGGGGTGCGGGCCAAGAGACCCAGTACTTC
-	15	TRBV19	few	TRBJ2-6	CASSSSGQGANVLTF	TGTGCCAGTAGTAGCTCCGGACAGGGGGCCAACGTCCTGACTTTC
TRBD1	16	TRBV19	-	TRBJ1-6	CASSIRGQGSDSSLHF	TGTGCCAGTAGTATCCGAGGACAGGGTTCGGATTCATCCCTCCACTTT
TRBD1	15	TRBV7-6	-	TRBJ1-3	CASNAGTGVGNTIYF	TGTGCCAGCAACGCCGGGACAGGGGTTGGAAACACCATATATTTT
-	14	TRBV5-8	-	TRBJ1-2	CASSLLGQLYGYTF	TGTGCCAGCAGCTTGCTTGGGCAGCTCTATGGCTACACCTTC
-	12	TRBV29-1	-	TRBJ2-2	CSARTETGELFF	TGCAGCGCACGGACAGAAACCGGGGAGCTGTTTTTT
TRBD1	16	TRBV3-1/TRBV3-2	-	TRBJ2-1	CASSQTGTGAYNEQFF	TGTGCCAGCAGCCAAACCGGGACAGGGGCCTACAATGAGCAGTTCTTC
TRBD2	14	TRBV20-1	-	TRBJ2-1	CSASMGGVNNEQFF	TGCAGTGCTAGTATGGGGGGGGTAAACAATGAGCAGTTCTTC
TRBD1	14	TRBV10-1	-	TRBJ1-1	CASKAGGKNTEAFF	TGCGCCAGCAAAGCAGGGGGCAAGAACACTGAAGCTTTCTTT
TRBD1	15	TRBV6-5	-	TRBJ1-2	CASSYSGTDNYGYTF	TGTGCCAGCAGTTACTCGGGGACAGATAACTATGGCTACACCTTC
-	14	TRBV27	few	TRBJ1-4	CASSLYRSNEKLFF	TGTGCCAGCAGTTTGTACAGGAGTAATGAAAAACTGTTTTTT
TRBD2	15	TRBV5-1	-	TRBJ2-3	CASSLQRGATDTQYF	TGCGCCAGCAGCTTGCAGCGGGGGGCCACAGATACGCAGTATTTT
TRBD1	14	TRBV3-1/TRBV3-2	-	TRBJ2-3	CASSRDRVTDTQYF	TGTGCCAGCAGCCGGGACAGGGTTACAGATACGCAGTATTTT
TRBD1	14	TRBV11-3	once	TRBJ1-3	CASSSGGSGNTIYF	TGTGCCAGCAGCTCAGGGGGCTCTGGAAACACCATATATTTT
-	15	TRBV10-1	-	TRBJ1-6	CASSDSGSAGSPLHF	TGCGCCAGCAGTGATAGCGGATCTGCTGGTTCACCCCTCCACTTT
-	18	TRBV2	-	TRBJ2-6	CASSPLGVSHSGANVLTF	TGTGCCAGCAGTCCTTTAGGGGTATCCCACTCTGGGGCCAACGTCCTGACTTTC
-	14	TRBV3-1/TRBV3-2	-	TRBJ1-4	CASSQRGGLEKLFF	TGTGCCAGCAGCCAGCGAGGGGGTTTGGAAAAACTGTTTTTT
-	10	TRBV6-5	-	TRBJ1-2	CASSTGGYTF	TGTGCCAGCAGTACAGGGGGCTACACCTTC
TRBD1	15	TRBV5-6	-	TRBJ1-3	CASSYTTGQGNTIYF	TGTGCCAGCAGTTACACGACGGGACAGGGAAACACCATATATTTT
TRBD2	18	TRBV7-7	-	TRBJ2-1	CASSALLASGSSYNEQFF	TGTGCTAGCAGCGCCCTGTTGGCTAGCGGGAGCTCCTACAATGAGCAGTTCTTC
-	17	TRBV4-1	few	TRBJ2-4	CASSQGQSLLAKNIQYF	TGCGCCAGCAGCCAGGGCCAATCCTTATTAGCCAAAAACATTCAGTACTTC
TRBD1	15	TRBV7-2	few	TRBJ1-5	CASSHGQGGNQPQHF	TGTGCCAGCAGCCACGGACAGGGAGGGAATCAGCCCCAGCATTTT
TRBD2	14	TRBV5-1	once	TRBJ2-7	CASSLVSGGAEQYF	TGCGCCAGCAGCTTGGTTAGCGGGGGTGCCGAGCAGTACTTC
-	16	TRBV4-2	-	TRBJ2-5	CASSQAFRGDQETQYF	TGTGCCAGCAGCCAAGCGTTCCGGGGAGATCAAGAGACCCAGTACTTC
TRBD1	13	TRBV6-5	-	TRBJ1-5	CASRQGSNQPQHF	TGTGCCAGTAGACAGGGATCTAATCAGCCCCAGCATTTT
TRBD2	14	TRBV29-1	-	TRBJ2-3	CSLCPTSNLDTQYF	TGCAGCCTGTGCCCGACTAGCAATCTAGATACGCAGTATTTT
-	15	TRBV29-1	-	TRBJ2-1	CSVELPPQVYNEQFF	TGCAGCGTTGAATTACCACCACAGGTATACAATGAGCAGTTCTTC
-	17	TRBV7-6	-	TRBJ2-6	CASSSISVGSGANVLTF	TGTGCCAGCAGCTCCATCTCTGTCGGCTCTGGGGCCAACGTCCTGACTTTC
-	13	TRBV6-5	-	TRBJ2-2	CASTTKTTGELFF	TGTGCCAGCACCACTAAAACTACCGGGGAGCTGTTTTTT
TRBD1	12	TRBV3-1/TRBV3-2	few	TRBJ1-2	CASSHWTGMHTF	TGTGCCAGCAGTCATTGGACAGGCATGCACACCTTC
TRBD1	17	TRBV28	few	TRBJ2-7	CASSPPSGTAITYEQYF	TGTGCCAGCAGTCCACCTTCCGGGACAGCTATAACCTACGAGCAGTACTTC
-	13	TRBV3-1/TRBV3-2	-	TRBJ1-2	CASSQGGGIGYTF	TGTGCCAGCAGCCAAGGTGGAGGGATTGGCTACACCTTC
TRBD1	16	TRBV6-1	few	TRBJ1-2	CASSEAPGQPSYGYTF	TGTGCCAGCAGTGAAGCCCCGGGACAGCCCAGCTATGGCTACACCTTC
-	15	TRBV2	-	TRBJ1-1	CASSELGTGNTEAFF	TGTGCCAGCAGTGAACTGGGGACTGGGAACACTGAAGCTTTCTTT
-	13	TRBV24-1	-	TRBJ1-1	CATRGHLNTEAFF	TGTGCCACCAGAGGACACCTGAACACTGAAGCTTTCTTT
-	14	TRBV19	once	TRBJ2-7	CASKRRGSGYEQYF	TGTGCCAGTAAAAGAAGAGGTTCGGGCTACGAGCAGTACTTC
TRBD1	14	TRBV5-4	-	TRBJ1-2	CASSDPGTGYGYTF	TGTGCCAGCAGCGATCCCGGGACAGGGTATGGCTACACCTTC
-	14	TRBV30	-	TRBJ2-3	CAWSVRAGADTQYF	TGTGCCTGGAGTGTAAGAGCAGGGGCAGATACGCAGTATTTT
TRBD2	16	TRBV25-1	-	TRBJ2-3	CACSDFSGGPTDTQYF	TGTGCCTGCAGTGATTTCAGCGGGGGCCCAACAGATACGCAGTATTTT
-	14	TRBV5-1	-	TRBJ2-7	CASSFVGAQSEQYF	TGCGCCAGCAGCTTTGTTGGGGCTCAATCCGAGCAGTACTTC
-	12	TRBV10-3	-	TRBJ2-5	CATGATQETQYF	TGTGCCACTGGGGCTACCCAAGAGACCCAGTACTTC